These 9 T cell receptor beta chains were sequenced from one sample in a study of low-dose radiotherapy and immunotherapy resistance in tumors. Stated time point: before trial treatment. Gene-specific TRAV and TRBV primers were used for first-strand cDNA, covering alpha and beta chains. Amplification, which lasted around 18 PCR cycles, used a constant-region primer and V-primer adapter to amplify TCRs. One entry per CDR3 protein, called by TCRdb with MiXCR from the reads. The sample yields approximately 84,000 distinct CDR3 sequences, 18% seen once. This sample comprised PBMCs, obtained before treatment. The receptors here all came from a male donor with prostate cancer.

This clonotype was observed at least ten times. The V gene is TRBV5-1, the J gene TRBJ2-7, with 7 bases fitting TRBD1. V lost 4 bases, J lost 8 bases, and 9 bases stayed unmatched. CDR3 size: 13 residues. The germline V gene encodes CDR1 SGHRS and CDR2 YFSETQ. CDR3 nucleotides: TGCGCCAGCAGCGGAGTTGGGACAGACAAGCAGTACTTC. Its protein is CASSGVGTDKQYF.

This clonotype came up many times. The gene calls are TRBV7-9 and TRBJ2-5; 10 bases agree with TRBD1. CDR1 and CDR2 (germline): SEHNR, FQNEAQ (reference sequence). The CDR3 extends over 18 amino acids. V lost 5 bases, J lost 1 base, and 13 bases stayed unmatched. CDR3 residues: CASSPRTGGTSSQETQYF. For the CDR3, the DNA is TGTGCCAGCAGCCCTCGGACAGGGGGGACGAGTTCCCAAGAGACCCAGTACTTC.

The gene calls are TRBV9 and TRBJ2-2, with TRBD1 matching over 8 bases. The CDR3 consists of 15 residues. The V and J ends lost 3 bases and 6 bases, in that order; junction bases with no gene match: 7. The germline gives CDR1 SGDLS, CDR2 YYNGEE. CDR3 sequence (DNA): TGTGCCAGCAGCGACACAGGGGGTCAGCCCGGGGAGCTGTTTTTT. Residues: CASSDTGGQPGELFF.

This CDR3 is CSVENQGDSYEQYF. CDR3 nucleotides: TGCAGCGTGGAAAATCAGGGGGACTCCTACGAGCAGTACTTC. The chain has TRBV29-1 and TRBJ2-7; 7 positions agree with TRBD1. The length of the CDR3 is 14 residues. CDR1 is SQVTM and CDR2 is ANQGSEA in the germline V gene. The V gene end was trimmed by 6 bases and the J gene end by 0 bases; junction bases not matched to a gene: 8.

This clonotype was counted ten times or more. The rearrangement links TRBV4-2 to TRBJ2-7, with 11 bases lining up with TRBD2. J lost 4 bases, V lost 8 bases, and 7 bases had no gene match. The CDR3 totals 14 residues. The germline CDR1 and CDR2 sequences are LGHNA and YNFKEQ. As DNA, the CDR3 is TGTGCCAGCGGTCCTAGCGGGGGGAGTTACGAGCAGTACTTC. Residues: CASGPSGGSYEQYF.

This clonotype showed up many times. This sequence joins TRBV19 and TRBJ1-4; D is unresolved. Germline assignment: CDR1 LNHDA and CDR2 SQIVND (reference sequence). V dropped 6 bases and J dropped 4 bases, with 6 bases sitting between them. This CDR3 is built from 12 residues. CDR3 sequence reads: CASRILNEKLFF. In DNA form, the CDR3 reads TGTGCCAGTAGAATCCTTAATGAAAAACTGTTTTTT.

This clonotype was detected many times. The V call is TRBV24-1, the J call TRBJ2-2; the match to TRBD2 covers 9 bases. Germline assignment: CDR1 KGHDR and CDR2 SFDVKD. This CDR3 contains 16 residues. The trim removed 2 bases at V and 3 bases at J, leaving 3 bases unmatched. DNA for the CDR3: TGTGCCACCAGTGATTCTAAGCGGGGGGACACCGGGGAGCTGTTTTTT. Protein product: CATSDSKRGDTGELFF.

This clonotype was detected many times. The chain combines TRBV29-1 with TRBJ2-6, with 10 bases lining up with TRBD1. V shed 6 bases, J shed 0 bases, and the junction held 14 bases outside the gene matches. Germline values: CDR1 SQVTM, CDR2 ANQGSEA. The CDR3 totals 19 residues. CDR3 bases: TGCAGCGTCTTTACCACCGGGACAGGGGCCCTCTCTGGGGCCAACGTCCTGACTTTC. Translated: CSVFTTGTGALSGANVLTF. Full variable domain (missing parts from reference TRBV29-1 and TRBJ2-6): SAVISQKPSRDICQRGTSLTIQCQVDSQVTMMFWYRQQPGQSLTLIATANQGSEATYESGFVIDKFPISRPNLTFSTLTVSNMSPEDSSIYLCSVFTTGTGALSGANVLTFGAGSRLTVL.

This clonotype was counted many times. This chain links TRBV6-5 with TRBJ2-6; the match to TRBD1 covers 9 bases. J gave up 0 bases and V 5 bases, and 8 bases lay outside the gene matches. Germline-derived CDR1 and CDR2 are MNHEY and SVGAGI. There are 18 residues in the CDR3. The CDR3 is CASSKGTGTTSGANVLTF. Here the CDR3 DNA reads TGTGCCAGCAGTAAGGGGACAGGGACCACCTCTGGGGCCAACGTCCTGACTTTC.